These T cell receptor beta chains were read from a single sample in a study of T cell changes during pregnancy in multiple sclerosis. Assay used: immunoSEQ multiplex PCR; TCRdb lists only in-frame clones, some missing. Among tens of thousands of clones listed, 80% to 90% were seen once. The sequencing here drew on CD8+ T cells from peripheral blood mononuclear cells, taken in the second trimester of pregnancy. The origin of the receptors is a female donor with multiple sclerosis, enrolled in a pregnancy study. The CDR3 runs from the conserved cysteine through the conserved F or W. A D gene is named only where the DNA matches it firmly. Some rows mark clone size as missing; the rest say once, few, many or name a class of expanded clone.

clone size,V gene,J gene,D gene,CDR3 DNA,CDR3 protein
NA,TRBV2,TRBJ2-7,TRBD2,TGTGCCAGCAGTGAACCTAGCGGGAGTACCTACGAGCAGTACTTC,CASSEPSGSTYEQYF
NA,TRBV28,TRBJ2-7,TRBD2,TGTGCCAGCAATATAGGTCTAGCGGAAGACTACGAGCAGTACTTC,CASNIGLAEDYEQYF
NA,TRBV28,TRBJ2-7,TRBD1,TGTGCCAGCAGCTCTCCCCCCGGGACAGACTCCTACGAGCAGTACTTC,CASSSPPGTDSYEQYF
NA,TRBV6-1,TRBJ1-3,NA,TGTGCCAGCATCTCAGGGAACACCATATATTTT,CASISGNTIYF
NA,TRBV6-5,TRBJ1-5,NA,TGTGCCAGCAGTTACTCGAGTTCAAGCAATCAGCCCCAGCATTTT,CASSYSSSSNQPQHF
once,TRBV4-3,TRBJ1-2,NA,TGCGCCAGCAGCCAAGGGTCTGAGGACTATGGCTACACCTTC,CASSQGSEDYGYTF
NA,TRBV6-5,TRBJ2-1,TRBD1,TGTGCCAGCAGTTTATCGGGACAGGTGTTTGAGCAGTTCTTC,CASSLSGQVFEQFF
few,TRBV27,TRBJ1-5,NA,TGTGCCAGCAGACATTTTAATCAGCCCCAGCATTTT,CASRHFNQPQHF
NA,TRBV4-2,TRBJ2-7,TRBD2,TGTGCCAACAGCCAAGAATGGAGGACTAGCGGGGCCTACGAGCAGTACTTC,CANSQEWRTSGAYEQYF
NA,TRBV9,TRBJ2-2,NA,TGTGCCAGCAGCGATCACGGCGGATTAAACACCGGGGAGCTGTTTTTT,CASSDHGGLNTGELFF
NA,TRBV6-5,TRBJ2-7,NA,TGTGCCAGCAGAATTTATACCATTGGACTTTACGAGCAGTACTTC,CASRIYTIGLYEQYF
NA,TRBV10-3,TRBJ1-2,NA,TGTGCCATCAGTGAGTCGGTATCGGACAGCACCTATGGCTACACCTTC,CAISESVSDSTYGYTF
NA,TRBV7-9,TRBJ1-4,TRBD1,TGTGCCAGCAGCTTAGTTACAGGGGAAGATGAAAAACTGTTTTTT,CASSLVTGEDEKLFF
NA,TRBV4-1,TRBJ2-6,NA,TGCGCCAGCAGCGCCCTATCTGGGGCCAACGTCCTGACTTTC,CASSALSGANVLTF
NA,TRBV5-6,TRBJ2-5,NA,TGTGCCAGCAGCTTTCAGCAAGCGGAGACCCAGTACTTC,CASSFQQAETQYF
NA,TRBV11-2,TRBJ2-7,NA,TGTGCCAGCAGCGGTCATACTGCCTACGAGCAGTACTTC,CASSGHTAYEQYF
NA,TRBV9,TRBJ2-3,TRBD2,TGTGCCAGCAGCGTATCGGGGGGACCAGATACGCAGTATTTT,CASSVSGGPDTQYF